This TCR beta chain was sequenced for a study of cytomegalovirus exposure and HLA in healthy donors. As for the study in general: A data release that came early held 80 million to 95 million unique TCRs from HLA-typed donors. Study observations and caveats: A missense DCLRE1C variant was associated with V- and J-gene trimming of TCR beta chains in a later analysis, and an independent cohort replicated the association. It was confirmed in vitro that a few of the CMV-associated chains were specific for CMV antigens. In a later analysis, around 18,000 TCR beta sequences were associated with HLA alleles at 0.05 false discovery rate.

The primer mix had 60 Vbeta and 13 Jbeta primers. Libraries were prepared by immunoSEQ multiplex PCR; TCRdb keeps only in-frame clonotypes and omits some of them. The data hold about 190,000 clones, with approximately 80% observed a single time. To note about this clone: Its antigen is not identified.

Unmatched junction bases numbered 9, after V lost 0 bases and J lost 4 bases. The germline gives CDR1 SGDLS, CDR2 YYNGEE. This CDR3 is 16 amino acids long. The receptor was derived from a woman in her forties or fifties in good health and CMV-seropositive. The chain recombines TRBV9 with TRBJ2-7; 8 bases align to TRBD1. Sequencing input: PBMCs. CDR3: CASSVAGQGPPYEQYF. The DNA of the CDR3 is TGTGCCAGCAGCGTAGCCGGACAGGGCCCCCCATACGAGCAGTACTTC.